This is a list of T cell receptor beta chains from one sample in a study of immune evolution from preneoplasia to lung adenocarcinoma. Only in-frame clones appear in the TCRdb table, and some are missing; sequencing was by immunoSEQ multiplex PCR. The data contain about 10,000 clones, around 78% of them seen just once; the ten biggest clones take up approximately 4.4%. The sequenced sample was FFPE minimally invasive lung adenocarcinoma tissue. The source of these receptors is an older person with lung adenocarcinoma. CDR3s include the opening cysteine and the closing phenylalanine or tryptophan. The D gene is left open where the match is weak. Clone sizes are given selectively: once, few, many, or a class where the clone is expanded.

J gene,clone size,V gene,D gene,CDR3 DNA,CDR3 protein
TRBJ1-2,NA,TRBV6-6,NA,TGTGCCAGCAGTTACTCGCAGGAGCGCACCTATGGCTACACCTTC,CASSYSQERTYGYTF
TRBJ2-5,NA,TRBV18,TRBD1,TGTGCCAGCGCGGACAGGCGAAGCCCAGAGACCCAGTACTTC,CASADRRSPETQYF
TRBJ2-3,NA,TRBV7-9,NA,TGTGCCAGCAGCTTAGCGGGGTCTAGCACAGATACGCAGTATTTT,CASSLAGSSTDTQYF
TRBJ1-2,NA,TRBV27,NA,TGTGCCAGCAGAGGGAGTTTTCCTTATGGCTACACCTTC,CASRGSFPYGYTF
TRBJ2-7,NA,TRBV28,NA,TGTGCCAGCAGCTATACAGTGTCCTACGAGCAGTACTTC,CASSYTVSYEQYF
TRBJ1-1,NA,TRBV5-5,NA,TGTGCCAGCAGCTTGTTTTCGGACAGACAGAACACTGAAGCTTTCTTT,CASSLFSDRQNTEAFF
TRBJ2-7,once,TRBV11-1,NA,TGTGCCAGCAGCCCTGATACCTCACCGGGGGAGCAGTACTTC,CASSPDTSPGEQYF
TRBJ2-2,NA,TRBV6-4,TRBD1,TGTGCCAGCAGCGGGACAGACACCGGGGAGCTGTTTTTT,CASSGTDTGELFF
TRBJ2-5,NA,TRBV29-1,NA,TGCAGCGTCGATCCTGCCGGATTAGAGACCCAGTACTTC,CSVDPAGLETQYF
TRBJ2-3,NA,TRBV5-1,NA,TGCGCCAGCAGCTTCAATCTAGCGACTAGCACAGATACGCAGTATTTT,CASSFNLATSTDTQYF
TRBJ1-2,NA,TRBV27,NA,TGTGCCAGCAGCCGAACGGATGGGCGCCCCCATGGCTACACCTTC,CASSRTDGRPHGYTF
TRBJ2-1,NA,TRBV29-1,NA,TGCAGCGTTGGCTACAATGAGCAGTTCTTC,CSVGYNEQFF
TRBJ2-1,NA,TRBV7-9,NA,TGTGCCAGCAGCTCTCCCTCCCTGAGGTCAAAGCAGTTCTTC,CASSSPSLRSKQFF
TRBJ2-7,NA,TRBV19,TRBD2,TGTGCCACCGGGACTACCTACGAGCAGTACTTC,CATGTTYEQYF
TRBJ2-7,NA,TRBV6-6,NA,TGTGCCAGCGGGAGCGGGTACGAGCAGTACTTC,CASGSGYEQYF
TRBJ2-3,medium-sized,TRBV4-2,TRBD2,TGTGCCAGCAGCACGGGACTAGCCCTCACAGATACGCAGTATTTT,CASSTGLALTDTQYF
TRBJ2-2,NA,TRBV5-4,TRBD1,TGTGCCAGCAGCTCCGGGACAGTGAACACCGGGGAGCTGTTTTTT,CASSSGTVNTGELFF
TRBJ2-1,NA,TRBV9,NA,TGTGCCAGCAGCTCACCACCGTCCTCCTACAATGAGCAGTTCTTC,CASSSPPSSYNEQFF
TRBJ2-1,NA,TRBV5-6,NA,TGTGCCAGCAGCCCCCCGCTCGGTGAGCAGTTCTTC,CASSPPLGEQFF
TRBJ2-7,NA,TRBV14,NA,TGTGCCAGCAGCCAAGCAGCCCACTACGAGCAGTACTTC,CASSQAAHYEQYF
TRBJ2-5,once,TRBV21-1,NA,TGTGCCAGCAGCAAAGCGGGGGGGGCAGGGGCGGAAGAGACCCAGTACTTC,CASSKAGGAGAEETQYF
TRBJ1-2,once,TRBV19,NA,TGTGCCAGTAGTTCTTTCAACTATTACACCTTC,CASSSFNYYTF
TRBJ2-3,NA,TRBV13,NA,TGTGCCAGCAGCACCCGCGGCGGACGCACAGATACGCAGTATTTT,CASSTRGGRTDTQYF
TRBJ1-2,NA,TRBV6-1,NA,TGTGCCAGCAGTGAACTGGCAGGGAACTATGGCTACACCTTC,CASSELAGNYGYTF
TRBJ1-4,NA,TRBV5-5,NA,TGTGCCAGCAGCTTGGATCGACACCCGGGGGCTAATGAAAAACTGTTTTTT,CASSLDRHPGANEKLFF
TRBJ2-5,NA,TRBV18,TRBD1,TGTGCCAGCTCACCACTCCTCTTGGGACAGGGACGAGAGACCCAGTACTTC,CASSPLLLGQGRETQYF